Reported below is one T cell receptor (beta chain). Its antigen is still unknown. The sample holds no much larger clone one base away, and base qualities are not on file. Other nucleotide sequences in the sample specify the same CDR3. Using the deep immunoSEQ assay, TCR CDR3 regions were amplified from genomic DNA by multiplex PCR. For each cell subset, the extracted genomic DNA was distributed evenly across all wells of several immunoSEQ 96-well plates, and each plate served as one replicate. For unsorted PBMC, around 290 ng of genomic DNA, equivalent to about 30,000 T cell genomes, went into each replicate PCR. Unsorted PBMC genomic DNA was sequenced across ten immunoSEQ deep assay plates. Purified libraries were quantified with a Qubit 3.0 fluorometer, sized on a Bioanalyzer 2100, and re-quantified with the KAPA Library Quantification kit. Every immunoSEQ 96-well plate was sequenced on a separate single-read 150-cycle Illumina NextSeq 550 flow cell. The published analysis was carried out like this. Because the immunoSEQ output included only junctional sequences and no quality scores, the filtering could not be the same as the filtering used for full-length reads. To assign V/J genes and CDR3, sequences were annotated against IMGT germline references using PyIR, a Python wrapper for IgBLAST v1.9. Reads were removed for weak V/J assignments (E-value above 1e-6), missing CDR3, stop codons, out-of-frame junctions, or ambiguous translated residues. A V3J clonotype was defined by an identical inferred V gene, J gene, and CDR3 amino acid sequence. The percentage overlap between two repertoires was calculated by dividing the number of shared unique clonotypes by the size of the smaller repertoire. Repertoire richness was assessed with RTK rarefaction, the Chao1 estimator, and Recon v2.1 estimates of unobserved clonotypes. As stored in TCRdb, this immuneACCESS dataset retains in-frame rearrangements with V and J assigned. A fraction of the clones does not appear; measured against another copy, unresolved V genes explain less than half of the discrepancy, and the remainder lacks a known reason. The DNA was the basis for D and trimming; V, J and clone size are from that table. This sample holds hundreds of thousands of clones; 79% were observed only once. In total, the top ten clones hold about 13% of the sample.

The germline V gene encodes CDR1 MNHNS and CDR2 SASEGT. The CDR3 goes from the cysteine to the phenylalanine over 14 residues. Kept here is only the CDR3 DNA, which spans 42 bases and is read in frame from base 1. Trimmed from V: 7 bases; trimmed from J: 2 bases; junction bases lacking a gene match: 2. The sample belongs to a study of shared clonotypes between healthy human individuals (dated by TCRdb to about 2020). Regarding the study in general: The cohort included a few men and a couple of women between 18 and 49 years of age. Blood TCR repertoires of about 5 healthy adults were deeply sequenced to estimate repertoire size and the extent of clonotype sharing between individuals. To increase sequencing depth and limit assay-specific biases, TCR repertoire library preparation and sequencing were carried out by different laboratories using diverse techniques. Per donor, leukapheresis produced somewhere between about 0.85 and 9.5 billion PBMCs. Overall study results and their limits: Based on pairwise subsampling, the degree of clonotype sharing among donors was expected to be affected by sequencing depth. The genetic and exposure-history diversity represented was limited by the small number of donors. Sampling was restricted to blood, and TCR repertoires in tissue are likely to differ from TCR repertoires in blood.

Healthy HIV-negative adults with no recently reported acute infections or vaccinations were included as donors. Every donor was a Caucasian adult living in Nashville, Tennessee, USA. For unsorted samples, about 90 million PBMCs were counted and genomic DNA was extracted with the QIAamp DNA Blood Mini kit. Blood was collected by leukapheresis, and PBMCs were isolated by Ficoll-Histopaque density gradient centrifugation and then cryopreserved in liquid nitrogen vapor phase. The chain was built from TRBV6-1 and TRBJ2-7; 13 bases in between match TRBD2. Source material: PBMCs. The clonotype comes from a woman aged 40 to 55 in good health. Some clones in this sample may be carry-over from other donors' samples. CDR3 protein: CASTGLAGAYEQYF. The DNA reads TGTGCCAGCACTGGACTAGCGGGAGCCTACGAGCAGTACTTC.